These 13 T cell receptor beta chains originate from one sample sequenced in a study of human CD8 memory T cell subsets. It was UMI-labeled 5' RACE by which the TCR beta libraries were made. For each CDR3 protein, TCRdb gives one entry from its re-call of the 5' RACE reads, without DNA. The listing records thousands of distinct CDR3 sequences. Exhausted-like traits marked the TPEX cells, which were CCR7+ PD-1+ TIGIT+ early memory CD8+ T cells. Sequences were obtained from CD8+ T cells from PBMCs. The receptor source for this set is a human donor in good health.

This clonotype is medium-sized by frequency. This chain joins TRBV5-5 and TRBJ1-1. Germline V gene data show CDR1 as SGHKS and CDR2 as YYEKEE (reference sequence). The CDR3 covers 12 residues. The CDR3 reads CASSLVGTEAFF.

The chain links TRBV13 to TRBJ1-2; TCRdb's D call, TRBD1, is unchecked because there is no DNA. CDR1 and CDR2 from the germline V gene are PRHDT and FYEKMQ (reference sequence). The CDR3 length is 13 residues. CDR3 region: CASSDGTDYGYTF.

The genes are TRBV4-1 and TRBJ1-1; TCRdb reports TRBD1, a call that lacks DNA to check it against. CDR3 size: 13 residues. CDR1 MGHRA and CDR2 YSYEKL come from the germline V gene. The CDR3 is CASSRIQGTEAFF.

The chain is built from TRBV6-5 and TRBJ2-7; TCRdb calls TRBD1, which cannot be checked without DNA. Germline V lookup: CDR1 MNHEY, CDR2 SVGAGI. The CDR3 is 15 amino acids. CDR3: CASSWSTGSNYEQYF.

This clonotype registers medium-sized by frequency. The gene calls are TRBV10-3 and TRBJ2-1; lacking DNA, the TRBD2 call made by TCRdb goes unchecked. The CDR3 sequence is 15 residues long. Germline CDR1 ENHRY, CDR2 SYGVKD. CDR3 sequence: CAISEPREVGNEQFF.

This clonotype is medium-sized by frequency. CDR3 sequence: CSVEDVGGLRKFF. The chain has TRBV29-1 and TRBJ2-1; TCRdb's assignment of TRBD1 cannot be checked, as there is no DNA. The CDR3 has 13 amino acids. CDR1 and CDR2 from the germline V gene are SQVTM and ANQGSEA.

The rearrangement links TRBV20-1 to TRBJ1-1. The CDR3 totals 14 residues. From germline, CDR1 is DFQATT and CDR2 SNEGSKA (reference sequence). CDR3 loop: CSATKPRRDSEAFF.

V is TRBV6-4 and J is TRBJ2-2. Germline values: CDR1 MRHNA, CDR2 SNTAGT. This CDR3 has 14 residues. CDR3 protein: CASSDGFLSGELFF.

The genes are TRBV20-1 and TRBJ2-7; TCRdb's D call of TRBD2 is untestable without DNA. CDR3 length: 14 amino acids. Germline V CDR1 and CDR2: DFQATT, SNEGSKA (reference sequence). The CDR3 region is CSARSGTSSYEQYF.

The chain has TRBV20-1 and TRBJ2-7; TCRdb lists TRBD2, though no DNA is available to test this call. The CDR3 consists of 11 residues. CDR1 is DFQATT and CDR2 is SNEGSKA in the germline V gene (reference sequence). CDR3 sequence reads: CSARDSPYQYF.

This chain uses TRBV18 with TRBJ2-3; no DNA is available, so the TRBD2 call from TCRdb remains unchecked. Germline CDR1 KGHSH, CDR2 LQKENI. This CDR3 comprises 15 residues. The CDR3 sequence: CASSRETPYTDTQYF.

The chain uses TRBV10-3 and TRBJ2-7; the TCRdb call, TRBD1, lacks DNA for checking. The CDR3 contains 11 residues. Germline assignment: CDR1 ENHRY and CDR2 SYGVKD. CDR3 sequence reads: CASATGNEQYF.

The chain links TRBV7-9 to TRBJ2-7; TCRdb indicates TRBD1, and absent DNA this call remains unverified. Germline values: CDR1 SEHNR, CDR2 FQNEAQ (reference sequence). The CDR3 extends over 15 amino acids. The chain's CDR3 is CASSSLRDGALGQYF.